This T cell receptor beta chain is drawn from a study of CD8 T cells in ankylosing spondylitis. Regarding the study as a whole: A TCR beta motif of several highly homologous variants appeared characteristic of ankylosing spondylitis blood.

About this clonotype itself: Antigen unknown.

TCRdb re-called the 5' RACE reads through MiXCR, storing one row per CDR3 protein. Among 670,000 or so distinct CDR3 sequences listed, 15% to 20% were seen once. The CDR3 has 15 amino acids. Trimming removed 1 base from V and 2 bases from J, with 9 bases in between. CDR1 LGHDT and CDR2 YNNKEL come from the germline V gene (reference sequence). The receptor's source is a male donor with ankylosing spondylitis. V usage is TRBV3-1 and J usage is TRBJ2-1; no reliable D call. The material sequenced was blood, either unsorted or a sorted T cell fraction (not recorded which). CDR3 nucleotides: TGTGCCAGCAGCCAAGGGGTCGAGCCCTACAATGAGCAGTTCTTC. Translating it yields CASSQGVEPYNEQFF.